This is a list of T cell receptor beta chains from one sample in a study of CD8+CD57+ T cells in acquired aplastic anemia. TCRdb called the reads again in MiXCR, with one record for every CDR3 protein. The table includes about 220,000 distinct CDR3 sequences, 34% detected once. Specimen: sorted CD4+, CD8+, or CD8+CD57+ T cells (not recorded which) from PBMCs. All receptors derive from a human donor in good health, serving as a control. The CDR3 runs from the conserved cysteine through the conserved F or W. A D gene is named only where the DNA matches it firmly. The listing skips clone size in some rows; elsewhere it reads once, few, many or a size class.

TRBV20-1	-	many	TRBJ1-3	TGCAGTGCTATTGGGCAGAATGGAAACACCATATATTTT	CSAIGQNGNTIYF
TRBV20-1	-	-	TRBJ1-1	TGCAGTGCTAGTTGGCATTTGAACACTGAAGCTTTCTTT	CSASWHLNTEAFF
TRBV10-3	-	many	TRBJ2-1	TGTGCCATCAGTGAGAAAATCCCCACAGGGAACTCCTACAATGAGCAGTTCTTC	CAISEKIPTGNSYNEQFF
TRBV30	-	-	TRBJ2-3	TGTGCCTGGAGTGTAGGGGGGGGCTATGGCGATACGCAGTATTTT	CAWSVGGGYGDTQYF
TRBV6-5	-	few	TRBJ1-2	TGTGCCAGCAGTTACTCTTCCGCCCGGGCTGGTGGCTACACCTTC	CASSYSSARAGGYTF
TRBV9	-	few	TRBJ2-5	TGTGCCAGCAGCGTTGGGGTGCATGAGGAGACCCAGTACTTC	CASSVGVHEETQYF
TRBV24-1	-	-	TRBJ1-1	TGTGCCACCTTGGCAGGGGACACCGGGGAGGGTGAAGCTTTCTTT	CATLAGDTGEGEAFF
TRBV29-1	TRBD1	many	TRBJ1-4	TGCAGCGTCACAACAGGGGGCCTTGAAAAACTGTTTTTT	CSVTTGGLEKLFF
TRBV5-1	-	many	TRBJ2-2	TGCGCCAGCAGCGGAGGGGGCCTGGAGGTCGGGGAGCTGTTTTTT	CASSGGGLEVGELFF
TRBV4-1	-	many	TRBJ1-1	TGCGCCAGCAGCCTTGGAGAAGGGGATGAAGCTTTCTTT	CASSLGEGDEAFF
TRBV6-1	TRBD2	few	TRBJ2-3	TGTGCCAGCGGCGTGGCGGGGGGAAATACGCAGTATTTT	CASGVAGGNTQYF
TRBV10-2	-	many	TRBJ2-5	TGCGCCAGCAGTGTCCATAAAGAGACCCAGTACTTC	CASSVHKETQYF
TRBV2	-	many	TRBJ2-7	TGTGCCAGCAGTGAAACGCGTTACGAGCAGTACTTC	CASSETRYEQYF
TRBV2	-	-	TRBJ1-2	TGTGCCAGCGGTGTCTATGGCTACACCTTC	CASGVYGYTF
TRBV24-1	-	-	TRBJ2-7	TGTGCCACCAGTGACTCCCGGGCCCCCCCTTACGAGCAGTACTTC	CATSDSRAPPYEQYF
TRBV20-1	-	-	TRBJ2-5	TGCAGTGCTAGGGGTTCCCTTCAAGAGACCCAGTACTTC	CSARGSLQETQYF
TRBV7-9	TRBD1	few	TRBJ2-5	TGTGCCAGCAGCCCGGGACAGGGGGGGTACCAAGAGACCCAGTACTTC	CASSPGQGGYQETQYF
TRBV7-8	-	many	TRBJ1-1	TGTGCCAGCAGCTTACGTCGAGAGAAGAACACTGAAGCTTTCTTT	CASSLRREKNTEAFF
TRBV19	TRBD1	-	TRBJ1-2	TGTGCCAGTAGGCTGGGACAGGGAGCTGGCTACACCTTC	CASRLGQGAGYTF
TRBV2	TRBD1	many	TRBJ1-5	TGTGCCAGCAGTGAAGAGGGAGGGGGCGGACAGCCCCAGCATTTT	CASSEEGGGGQPQHF
TRBV19	-	many	TRBJ2-3	TGTGCCAGTAGCCAGTCGACTAGCACAGATACGCAGTATTTT	CASSQSTSTDTQYF
TRBV2	-	many	TRBJ2-1	TGTGCCAGCAGTGACTGGGAATACAATGAGCAGTTCTTC	CASSDWEYNEQFF
TRBV5-1	-	many	TRBJ2-7	TGCGCCAGCAGCTTGGGGCCTACAGCCTACGAGCAGTACTTC	CASSLGPTAYEQYF
TRBV19	-	few	TRBJ2-3	TGTGCCAGTAGTATTAGCGGTGCAGATACGCAGTATTTT	CASSISGADTQYF
TRBV6-1	-	few	TRBJ2-5	TGTGCCAGCAGTGAATGGGCAGAGACCCAGTACTTC	CASSEWAETQYF
TRBV2	TRBD2	many	TRBJ2-7	TGTGCCAGCAGTGAGGGGCGGGGGGACCTCTCCTACGAGCAGTACTTC	CASSEGRGDLSYEQYF
TRBV10-3	-	many	TRBJ1-2	TGTGCCATCAGTCCGGGTACGGATGGCTACACCTTC	CAISPGTDGYTF
TRBV20-1	TRBD2	-	TRBJ2-5	TGCAGTGCCCAGGGAGCGGGACCCCCGGGAAATAAAGAGACCCAGTACTTC	CSAQGAGPPGNKETQYF
TRBV10-3	-	-	TRBJ2-7	TGTGCCAGCAGTGAAGGCACAGCCTACGAGCAGTACTTC	CASSEGTAYEQYF